The rows below give T cell receptor beta chains drawn from one sample of a study of cytomegalovirus exposure and HLA in healthy donors. This table comes from immunoSEQ multiplex PCR, and its TCRdb copy is limited to in-frame clones, with some not included. The sample records more than 75,000 clones, 90% being singletons. The sample was PBMCs. All receptors derive from a man younger than 35 in good health and CMV-seronegative. Both conserved end residues are trimmed from each CDR3. The order of the fields is J gene, V gene, CDR3 protein.

>TRBJ2-3|TRBV18
ASSAYRGPRADTQY
>TRBJ1-4|TRBV19
ASNNRGRGEKLF
>TRBJ1-1|TRBV19
ASSVSRGNTEAF
>TRBJ2-7|TRBV5-1
ASSKGGRYEQY
>TRBJ2-7|TRBV28
ASSTGGSSYEQY
>TRBJ1-6|TRBV21-1
ASSIRAFRGPLH
>TRBJ2-7|TRBV7-3
ASSLQGLQNEQY
>TRBJ2-3|TRBV14
ASSLLAGAGDTQY
>TRBJ2-1|TRBV28
ASQEGLADLQF
>TRBJ1-2|TRBV30
AWRWRGAGGYT
>TRBJ2-5|TRBV7-9
ASSYSGAGETQY
>TRBJ2-1|TRBV5-4
ASSPLLPGNEQF
>TRBJ2-1|TRBV7-3
ASSLKGGGRAGYNEQF
>TRBJ1-1|TRBV7-9
ASSLGQGEAEAF
>TRBJ1-6|TRBV7-3
ASSPLGLPGSPLH
>TRBJ2-1|TRBV6-1
ASSGLAGVLWSNEQF
>TRBJ1-5|TRBV2
ASTGVGGDQPQH
>TRBJ2-3|TRBV9
ASSVGDRVYTDTQY
>TRBJ2-7|TRBV28
ASSSRTGATYEQY
>TRBJ1-4|TRBV7-9
ASSVAPGVIEKLF
>TRBJ2-1|TRBV6-6
ASSYRDRGGEQF
>TRBJ1-1|TRBV7-6
ASSLQRTFGGTEAF
>TRBJ2-3|TRBV4-1
ASSPGGSTQY
>TRBJ1-6|TRBV2
ASGSYGQASGTAPLH
>TRBJ2-7|TRBV2
ASSEATSGRQY
>TRBJ1-2|TRBV6-6
ASFYLDRGYT
>TRBJ1-5|TRBV5-5
ASSLEWRQPQH
>TRBJ2-3|TRBV7-2
ASSLPGPGVNTQY
>TRBJ2-7|TRBV19
ASSMGRRQIYEQY
>TRBJ2-7|TRBV9
ASSGGTGTGGYEQY
>TRBJ2-5|TRBV28
ASSLSLRTTQETQY
>TRBJ2-5|TRBV19
ASSIMGLAGGRNQETQY
>TRBJ2-5|TRBV14
ASSQGRDRWYQETQY
>TRBJ1-4|TRBV2
ASSEYLIGRNEKLF
>TRBJ2-1|TRBV27
ASRSSYSEQF
>TRBJ2-3|TRBV7-6
ASSRPAGVGTDTQY
>TRBJ1-1|TRBV18
ASSPQKELNTEAF
>TRBJ1-2|TRBV28
ASSFTGAGYGYT
>TRBJ2-3|TRBV27
ASSSGQVGTDTQY
>TRBJ1-5|TRBV29-1
SVGAGGNQPQH
>TRBJ1-2|TRBV6-1
ASSRDRGYGYT
>TRBJ2-5|TRBV28
ASIGTGAGETQY
>TRBJ1-6|TRBV30
AWSRRENSPLH
>TRBJ2-7|TRBV5-4
ASSLHPGLSYEQY
>TRBJ1-5|TRBV19
ASSIDRDQPQH
>TRBJ1-1|TRBV19
ATTTGPGGAF
>TRBJ2-1|TRBV15
ATSRRGLAASYNEQF
>TRBJ1-1|TRBV5-1
ASSLGNLQGEGTEAF
>TRBJ2-3|TRBV15
ATSRDSTGLYPDHTQY
>NA|TRBV29-1
SVGTGNYEQY
>TRBJ2-5|TRBV28
ASGNWEQETQY
>TRBJ2-1|TRBV5-1
ASSLGGRDNEQF
>TRBJ1-1|TRBV7-3
ASSTKPGTEAF
>TRBJ2-5|TRBV7-7
ASSQPAVGDRVQETQY
>TRBJ1-2|TRBV4-3
ASSAGTLYGGYT
>TRBJ2-5|TRBV5-5
ASSYTVRETQY
>TRBJ2-5|TRBV6-6
ASSLSGSREETQY